The sequence of this T cell receptor beta chain was determined in a study of blood T cell repertoires in COVID-19. The wider study: T cells, B-cell-depleted T cells, or PBMCs supplied cDNA or gDNA.

The V gene's germline CDR1 is MGHRA and CDR2 YSYEKL. The V gene end was trimmed by 0 bases and the J gene end by 6 bases; junction bases not matched to a gene: 4. There are 15 residues in the CDR3. The cohort comprised adults aged 18 to 89 years residing in approximately 25 US areas. In Cohort 3, a recovered donor had either two negative PCRs, clearance, or symptom resolution. Methods used by the authors: For nucleated cells, counts were estimated from reference gene primer amplification. Repertoires were generated with immunoSEQ multiplex PCR, while TCRdb's copy carries only in-frame clones and drops some. Clonal size and the V and J genes are those of that table, whereas D and trimming came from the DNA. In the table there are about 170,000 clones, less than 85% of which are singletons.

Material: PBMCs or T cells enriched from blood (not recorded which). J is TRBJ1-5 and V is TRBV4-1; 8 bases align to TRBD1. This sequence was found in a man aged 45 to 65 who had recovered from COVID-19. The CDR3 sequence is CASSQDWTGLQPQHF. CDR3 DNA sequence: TGCGCCAGCAGCCAAGATTGGACAGGGCTTCAGCCCCAGCATTTT.